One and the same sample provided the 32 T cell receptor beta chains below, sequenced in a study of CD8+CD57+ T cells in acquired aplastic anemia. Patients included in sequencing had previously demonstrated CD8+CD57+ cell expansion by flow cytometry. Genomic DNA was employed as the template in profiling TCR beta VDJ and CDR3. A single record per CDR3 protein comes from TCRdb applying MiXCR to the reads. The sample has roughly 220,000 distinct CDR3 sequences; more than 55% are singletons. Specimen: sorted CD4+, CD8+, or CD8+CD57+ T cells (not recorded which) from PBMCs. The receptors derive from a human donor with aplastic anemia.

This chain's CDR3 is CASRMEGDTQYF. Written as DNA, the CDR3 is TGTGCCAGCAGAATGGAAGGAGATACGCAGTATTTT. The rearrangement joins TRBV7-2 to TRBJ2-3; D gene ambiguous. Germline CDR1 reads SGHTA; CDR2 reads FQGNSA. The CDR3 is made up of 12 amino acids. Trimming shortened V by 6 bases and J by 5 bases, and 9 bases separated the two germline ends.

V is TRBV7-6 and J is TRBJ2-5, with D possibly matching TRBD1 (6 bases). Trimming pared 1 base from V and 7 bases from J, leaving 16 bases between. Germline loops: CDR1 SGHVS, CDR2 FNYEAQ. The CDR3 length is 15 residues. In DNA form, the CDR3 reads TGTGCCAGCAGCTTAGTCTCGGCCTTAGGGGGGACCCAGTACTTC. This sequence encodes CASSLVSALGGTQYF.

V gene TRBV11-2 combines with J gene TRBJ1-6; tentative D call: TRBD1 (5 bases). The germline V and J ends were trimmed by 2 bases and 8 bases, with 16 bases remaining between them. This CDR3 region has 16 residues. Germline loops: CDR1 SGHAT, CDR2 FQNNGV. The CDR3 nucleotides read TGTGCCAGCAGCTTATTTACAGGCGGGTCGGATTCACCCCTCCACTTT. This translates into CASSLFTGGSDSPLHF.

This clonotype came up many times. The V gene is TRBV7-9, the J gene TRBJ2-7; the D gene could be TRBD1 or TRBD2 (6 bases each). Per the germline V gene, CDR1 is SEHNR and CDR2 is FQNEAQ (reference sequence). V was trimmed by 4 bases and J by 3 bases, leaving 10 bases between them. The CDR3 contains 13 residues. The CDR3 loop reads CASSSGGYYEQYF. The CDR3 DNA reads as TGTGCCAGCAGCTCCGGGGGCTACTACGAGCAGTACTTC.

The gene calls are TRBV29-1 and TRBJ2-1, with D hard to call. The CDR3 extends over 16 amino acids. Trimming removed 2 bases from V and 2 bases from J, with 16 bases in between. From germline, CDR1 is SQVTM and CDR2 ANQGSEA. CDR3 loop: CSVEPLSYSAYNEQFF. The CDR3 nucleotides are TGCAGCGTTGAACCATTATCCTACTCGGCCTACAATGAGCAGTTCTTC.

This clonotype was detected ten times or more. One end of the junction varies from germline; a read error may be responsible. CDR3 loop: CASSLVAKRGGKTQHF. The CDR3 nucleotides are TGTGCCAGCAGCTTAGTTGCCAAGCGGGGGGGCAAGACCCAGCACTTC. The chain uses TRBV7-9 and TRBJ2-5, with 10 bases aligning to TRBD2. This CDR3 contains 16 residues. Germline CDR1 is SEHNR and CDR2 is FQNEAQ (reference sequence).

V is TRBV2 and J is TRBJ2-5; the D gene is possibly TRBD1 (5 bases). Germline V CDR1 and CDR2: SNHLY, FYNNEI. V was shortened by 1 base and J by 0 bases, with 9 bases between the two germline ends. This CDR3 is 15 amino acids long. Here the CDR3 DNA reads TGTGCCAGCAGTGAAGGGGGCAGGTACCAAGAGACCCAGTACTTC. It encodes CASSEGGRYQETQYF.

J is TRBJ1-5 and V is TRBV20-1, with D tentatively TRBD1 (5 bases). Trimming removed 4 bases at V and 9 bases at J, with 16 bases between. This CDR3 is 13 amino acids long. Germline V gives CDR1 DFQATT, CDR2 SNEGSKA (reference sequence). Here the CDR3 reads CSAKPQGEGPQHF. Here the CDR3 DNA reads TGCAGTGCTAAGCCTCAGGGTGAAGGGCCCCAGCATTTT.

CDR3 nucleotides: TGTGCCACCAGCAGAACCTCTCACAGGACTAACTATGGCTACACCTTC. This gives the protein CATSRTSHRTNYGYTF. The gene calls are TRBV15 and TRBJ1-2; D may be TRBD1 (5 bases). CDR3 length: 16 residues. CDR1 LNHNV and CDR2 YYDKDF come from the germline V gene (reference sequence). The V end lost 2 bases, the J end lost 0 bases, and 13 bases lay between the germline ends. The full variable domain, rest sourced from reference TRBV15 and TRBJ1-2, is DAMVIQNPRYQVTQFGKPVTLSCSQTLNHNVMYWYQQKSSQAPKLLFHYYDKDFNNEADTPDNFQSRRPNTSFCFLDIRSPGLGDTAMYLCATSRTSHRTNYGYTFGSGTRLTVV.

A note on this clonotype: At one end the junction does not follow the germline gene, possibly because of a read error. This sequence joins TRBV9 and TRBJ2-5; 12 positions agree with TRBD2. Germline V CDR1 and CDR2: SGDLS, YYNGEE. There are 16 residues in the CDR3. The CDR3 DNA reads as TGTGCCAGCAGCGTAGCGGGGACTAGCGGGCAAGAGACCCATTACTTC. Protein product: CASSVAGTSGQETHYF.

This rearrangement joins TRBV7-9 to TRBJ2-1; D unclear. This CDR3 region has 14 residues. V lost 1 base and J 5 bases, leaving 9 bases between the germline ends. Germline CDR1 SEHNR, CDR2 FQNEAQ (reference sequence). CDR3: CASSLVGQNNEQFF. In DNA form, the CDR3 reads TGTGCCAGCAGCTTAGTCGGCCAAAACAATGAGCAGTTCTTC.

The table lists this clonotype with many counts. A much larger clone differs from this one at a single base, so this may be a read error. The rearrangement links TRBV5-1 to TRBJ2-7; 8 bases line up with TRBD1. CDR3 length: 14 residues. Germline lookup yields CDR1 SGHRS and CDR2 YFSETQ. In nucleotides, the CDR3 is TGCGCCAGCAGCTTGGATCAGGGGGCCGGCGAGCGGTACTTC. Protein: CASSLDQGAGERYF.

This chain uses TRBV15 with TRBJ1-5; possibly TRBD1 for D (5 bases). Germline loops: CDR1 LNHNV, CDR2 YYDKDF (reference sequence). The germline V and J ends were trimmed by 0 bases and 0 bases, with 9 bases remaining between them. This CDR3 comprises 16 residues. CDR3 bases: TGTGCCACCAGCAGAGATACCGGGGGTAGCAATCAGCCCCAGCATTTT. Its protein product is CATSRDTGGSNQPQHF.

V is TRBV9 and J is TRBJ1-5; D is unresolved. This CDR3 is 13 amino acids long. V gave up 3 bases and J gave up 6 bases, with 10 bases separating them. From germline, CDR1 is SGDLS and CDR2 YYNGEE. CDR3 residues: CASSEGPSQPQHF. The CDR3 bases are TGTGCCAGCAGCGAAGGACCTTCTCAGCCCCAGCATTTT.

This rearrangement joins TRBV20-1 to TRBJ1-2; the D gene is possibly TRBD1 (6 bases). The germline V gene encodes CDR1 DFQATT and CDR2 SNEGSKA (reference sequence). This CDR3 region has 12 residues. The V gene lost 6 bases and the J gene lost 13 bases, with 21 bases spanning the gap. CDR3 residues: CSATQGGYGRTF. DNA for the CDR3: TGCAGTGCCACACAGGGAGGGTATGGCCGCACCTTC.

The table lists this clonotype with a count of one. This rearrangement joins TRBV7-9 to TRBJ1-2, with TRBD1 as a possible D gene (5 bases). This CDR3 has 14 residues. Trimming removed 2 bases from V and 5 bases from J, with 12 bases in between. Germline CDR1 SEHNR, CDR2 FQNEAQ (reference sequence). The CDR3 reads CASSLPSGAYGYTF. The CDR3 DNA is TGTGCCAGCAGCTTACCCTCCGGGGCTTATGGCTACACCTTC.

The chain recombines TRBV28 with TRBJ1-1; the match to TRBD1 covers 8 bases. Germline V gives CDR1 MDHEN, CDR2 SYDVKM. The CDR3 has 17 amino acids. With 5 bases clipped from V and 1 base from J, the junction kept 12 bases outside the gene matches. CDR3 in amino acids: CASSPTPQGASNTEAFF. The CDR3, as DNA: TGTGCCAGCAGTCCCACACCTCAGGGGGCCTCGAACACTGAAGCTTTCTTT.

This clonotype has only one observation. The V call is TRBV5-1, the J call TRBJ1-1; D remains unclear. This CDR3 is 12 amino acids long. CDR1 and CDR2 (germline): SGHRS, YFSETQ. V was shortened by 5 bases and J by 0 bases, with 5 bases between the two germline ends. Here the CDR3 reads CASSGVNTEAFF. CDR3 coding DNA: TGCGCCAGCAGTGGGGTGAACACTGAAGCTTTCTTT.

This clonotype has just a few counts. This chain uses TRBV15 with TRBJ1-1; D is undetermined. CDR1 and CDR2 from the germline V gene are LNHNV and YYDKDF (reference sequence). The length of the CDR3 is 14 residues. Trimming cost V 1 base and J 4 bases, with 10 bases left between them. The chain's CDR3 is CATSRALGITEAFF. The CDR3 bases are TGTGCCACCAGCAGAGCGTTGGGGATCACTGAAGCTTTCTTT.

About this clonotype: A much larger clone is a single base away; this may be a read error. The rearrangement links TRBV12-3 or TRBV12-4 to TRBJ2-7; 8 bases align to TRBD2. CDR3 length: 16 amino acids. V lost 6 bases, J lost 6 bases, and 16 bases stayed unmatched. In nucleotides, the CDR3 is TGTGCCAGCAGCCGAGCGTCTCGGCGGGGGGCGCCCGAGCAGTACTTC. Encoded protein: CASSRASRRGAPEQYF.

Here the CDR3 DNA reads TGTGCCAGCAGCTTAGGGGTCACACTCTCTGAAGCTTTCTTT. Translating it yields CASSLGVTLSEAFF. This rearrangement joins TRBV7-8 to TRBJ1-1; D remains ambiguous. This CDR3 spans 14 amino acids. V lost 1 base, J lost 6 bases, and 12 bases lay in between. The germline CDR1 and CDR2 sequences are SGHVS and FQNEAQ.

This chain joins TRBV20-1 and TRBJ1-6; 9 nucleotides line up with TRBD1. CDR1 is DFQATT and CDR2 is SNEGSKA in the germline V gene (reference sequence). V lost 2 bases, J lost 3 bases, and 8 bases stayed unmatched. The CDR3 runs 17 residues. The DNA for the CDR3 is TGCAGTGCTAGACCCAAGGACAGGGGTCTCTATAATTCACCCCTCCACTTT. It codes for CSARPKDRGLYNSPLHF.

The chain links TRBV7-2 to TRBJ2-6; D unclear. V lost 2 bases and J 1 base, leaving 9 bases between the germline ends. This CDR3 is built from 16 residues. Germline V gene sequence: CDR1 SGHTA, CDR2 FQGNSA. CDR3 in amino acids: CASSLFLLSGANVLTF. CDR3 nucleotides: TGTGCCAGCAGCTTATTTCTGCTGTCTGGGGCCAACGTCCTGACTTTC.

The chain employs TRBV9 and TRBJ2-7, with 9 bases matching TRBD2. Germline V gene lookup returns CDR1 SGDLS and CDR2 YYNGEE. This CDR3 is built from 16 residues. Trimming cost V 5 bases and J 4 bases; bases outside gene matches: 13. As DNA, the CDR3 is TGTGCCAGCAGTTACCAAAGGGGCGGGGGGGCTTACGAGCAGTACTTC. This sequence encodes CASSYQRGGGAYEQYF.

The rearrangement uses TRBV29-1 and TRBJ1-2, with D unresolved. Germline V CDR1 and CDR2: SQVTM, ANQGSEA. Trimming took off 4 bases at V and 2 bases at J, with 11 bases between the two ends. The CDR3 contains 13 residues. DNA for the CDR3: TGCAGCGTTGGAACCGGGTTAAACTATGGCTACACCTTC. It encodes CSVGTGLNYGYTF.

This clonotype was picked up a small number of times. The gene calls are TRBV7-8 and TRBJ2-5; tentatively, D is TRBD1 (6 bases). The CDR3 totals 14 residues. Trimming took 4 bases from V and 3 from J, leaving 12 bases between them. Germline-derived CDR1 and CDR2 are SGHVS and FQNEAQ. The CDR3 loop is CASSSPTGEETQYF. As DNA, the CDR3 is TGTGCCAGCAGCTCGCCGACAGGCGAAGAGACCCAGTACTTC.

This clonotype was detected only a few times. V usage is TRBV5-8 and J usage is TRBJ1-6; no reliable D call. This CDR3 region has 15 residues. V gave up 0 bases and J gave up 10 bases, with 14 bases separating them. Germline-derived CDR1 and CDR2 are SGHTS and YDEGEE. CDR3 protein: CASSLEVGVVSPLHF. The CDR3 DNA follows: TGTGCCAGCAGCTTGGAGGTCGGGGTTGTCTCACCCCTCCACTTT. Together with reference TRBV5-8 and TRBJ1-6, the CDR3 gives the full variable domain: EAGVTQSPTHLIKTRGQQATLRCSPISGHTSVYWYQQALGLGLQFLLWYDEGEERNRGNFPPRFSGRQFPNYSSELNVNALELEDSALYLCASSLEVGVVSPLHFGNGTRLTVT.

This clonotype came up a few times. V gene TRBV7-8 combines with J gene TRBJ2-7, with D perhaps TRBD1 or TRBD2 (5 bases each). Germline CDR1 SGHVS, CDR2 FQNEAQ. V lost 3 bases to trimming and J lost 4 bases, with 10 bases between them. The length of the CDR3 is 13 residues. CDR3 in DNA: TGTGCCAGCAGCTTTTTTGGGGGTTACGAGCAGTACTTC. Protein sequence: CASSFFGGYEQYF. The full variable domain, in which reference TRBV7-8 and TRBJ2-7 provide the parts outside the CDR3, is GAGVSQSPRYKVAKRGQDVALRCDPISGHVSLFWYQQALGQGPEFLTYFQNEAQLDKSGLPSDRFFAERPEGSVSTLKIQRTQQEDSAVYLCASSFFGGYEQYFGPGTRLTVT.

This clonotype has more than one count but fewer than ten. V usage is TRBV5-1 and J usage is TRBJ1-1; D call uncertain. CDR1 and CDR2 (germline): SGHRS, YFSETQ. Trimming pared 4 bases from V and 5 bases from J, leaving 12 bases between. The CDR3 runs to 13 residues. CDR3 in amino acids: CASSLRGQTEAFF. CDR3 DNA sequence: TGCGCCAGCAGCCTCCGCGGGCAGACTGAAGCTTTCTTT.

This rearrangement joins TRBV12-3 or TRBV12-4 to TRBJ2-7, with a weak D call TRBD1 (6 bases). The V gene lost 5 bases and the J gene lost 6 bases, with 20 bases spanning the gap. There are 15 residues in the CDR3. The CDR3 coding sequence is TGTGCCAGCAGTCAAGACAGGTTCGAGCCTGGCGAGCAGTACTTC. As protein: CASSQDRFEPGEQYF.

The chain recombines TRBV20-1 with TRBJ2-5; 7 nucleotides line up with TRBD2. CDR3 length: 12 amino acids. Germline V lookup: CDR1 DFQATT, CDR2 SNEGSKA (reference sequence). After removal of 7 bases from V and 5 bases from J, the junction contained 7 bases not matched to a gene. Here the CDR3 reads CSGAQGGETQYF. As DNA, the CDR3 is TGCAGTGGAGCCCAGGGAGGGGAGACCCAGTACTTC.

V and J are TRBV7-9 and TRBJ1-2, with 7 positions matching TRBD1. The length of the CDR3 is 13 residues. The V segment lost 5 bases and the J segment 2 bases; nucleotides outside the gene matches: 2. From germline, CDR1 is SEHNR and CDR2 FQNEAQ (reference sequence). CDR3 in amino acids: CASSQTGNYGYTF. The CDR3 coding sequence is TGTGCCAGCAGCCAGACAGGGAACTATGGCTACACCTTC. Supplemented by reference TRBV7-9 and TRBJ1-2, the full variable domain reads DTGVSQNPRHKITKRGQNVTFRCDPISEHNRLYWYRQTLGQGPEFLTYFQNEAQLEKSRLLSDRFSAERPKGSFSTLEIQRTEQGDSAMYLCASSQTGNYGYTFGSGTRLTVV.